This T cell receptor (beta chain) was observed in a study of blood T cell repertoires in COVID-19. The overall study: The United States, Italy and Spain provided the acute and convalescent COVID-19 samples. T cells, B-cell-depleted T cells, or PBMCs provided the cDNA or gDNA that served as material.

Study processing details: It was from reference gene primer amplification that nucleated cell counts were estimated. Using immunoSEQ multiplex PCR, the repertoire was profiled, and TCRdb retains in-frame clones only, with some absent. That table gives V, J and clone size, and the DNA gave D and trimming. Here the sample spans around 250,000 clones, around four fifths being singletons. The sequenced sample consisted of peripheral blood. This sequence originates from a woman at least 80 years old with acute or convalescent COVID-19.

Here the CDR3 DNA reads TGTGCCAGCAGTCTGGGGACACCCAGCTCTGGGGCCAACGTCCTGACTTTC. This encodes CASSLGTPSSGANVLTF. The genes are TRBV28 and TRBJ2-6, with a weak D call TRBD1 (6 bases). Germline CDR1 is MDHEN and CDR2 is SYDVKM. This CDR3 contains 17 residues. V dropped 5 bases and J dropped 0 bases, with 14 bases sitting between them.